The 26 T cell receptor beta chains below were found in one sample sequenced in a study of Tregs in tolerant kidney transplant recipients. FACS sorting followed a roughly six-day coculture of CFSE-labeled recipient PBMCs with irradiated graft donor PBMCs. What these receptors recognize is not known. Sequenced by immunoSEQ multiplex PCR; TCRdb stores in-frame clones only, minus some. The table has around 15,000 clones, around 53% seen once; the top ten hold 2.5% to 4%. The source was CD4+ T cells from blood cultured with allogeneic cells, collected before the transplant. These receptors were obtained from a human patient who received a combined kidney and bone marrow transplant.

This clone counts as medium-sized. The chain is built from TRBV4-2 and TRBJ1-4, with D uncertain. V lost 6 bases and J 0 bases, leaving 14 bases between the germline ends. This CDR3 contains 16 residues. CDR1 is LGHNA, CDR2 YNFKEQ, per germline. CDR3 amino acids: CASSAVGTTTNEKLFF. The CDR3 DNA is TGTGCCAGCAGTGCGGTCGGAACAACAACTAATGAAAAACTGTTTTTT.

Only one count was recorded for this clone. At the DNA level, this CDR3 is encoded by other sequences in the same sample as well. V and J are TRBV9 and TRBJ1-6, with 8 bases identical to TRBD1. Per germline, CDR1 SGDLS and CDR2 YYNGEE. Trimming cost V 3 bases and J 8 bases; bases outside gene matches: 1. The CDR3 is 13 amino acids. This chain's CDR3 is CASSATGDSPLHF. The CDR3 nucleotides read TGTGCCAGCAGCGCGACAGGGGATTCACCCCTCCACTTT.

The chain links TRBV5-6 to TRBJ2-7; a possible D gene is TRBD1 (5 bases). Trimming took 4 bases from V and 2 from J, leaving 13 bases between them. The length of the CDR3 is 14 residues. From germline, CDR1 is SGHDT and CDR2 YYEEEE. For the CDR3, the DNA is TGTGCCAGCAGCCCCCAGGGTAACCCCTACGAGCAGTACTTC. It encodes CASSPQGNPYEQYF.

CDR3 region: CASSLGTGQGGTGELFF. CDR3 DNA: TGTGCCAGCAGCTTGGGTACGGGCCAGGGGGGAACCGGGGAGCTGTTTTTT. This chain uses TRBV5-6 with TRBJ2-2; maybe TRBD1 (7 bases). V was clipped by 0 bases and J by 5 bases, with 17 bases between them. The CDR3 runs to 17 residues. Germline V gene lookup returns CDR1 SGHDT and CDR2 YYEEEE.

The V and J genes are TRBV19 and TRBJ1-5; TRBD1 matches at 9 bases. This CDR3 spans 14 amino acids. Per germline, CDR1 LNHDA and CDR2 SQIVND (reference sequence). V lost 10 bases, J lost 7 bases, and 11 bases stayed unmatched. CDR3: CATTKQGAGQPQHF. CDR3 nucleotide sequence: TGTGCCACCACAAAACAGGGGGCAGGACAGCCCCAGCATTTT.

This chain connects TRBV10-3 to TRBJ2-5; 12 nucleotides match TRBD1. Germline CDR1 reads ENHRY; CDR2 reads SYGVKD. The trim removed 7 bases at V and 5 bases at J, leaving 17 bases unmatched. This CDR3 is built from 18 residues. The CDR3 bases are TGTGCCATCAACCCGGGACAGGGGGCTCCCGGGGAAGGGGAGACCCAGTACTTC. Translated: CAINPGQGAPGEGETQYF.

The rearrangement links TRBV7-6 to TRBJ1-6; 7 bases fit TRBD1. V was pared by 2 bases and J by 8 bases, with 9 bases of the junction left unmatched. In germline, CDR1 is SGHVS, CDR2 FNYEAQ. The length of the CDR3 is 16 residues. CDR3 loop: CASSLTGEPWDSPLHF. The DNA for the CDR3 is TGTGCCAGCAGCTTAACAGGGGAACCGTGGGATTCACCCCTCCACTTT.

V gene TRBV18 combines with J gene TRBJ2-1, with 7 bases lining up with TRBD2. Germline values: CDR1 KGHSH, CDR2 LQKENI. Trimming at V came to 6 bases and at J to 3 bases, leaving 8 bases not matched to a gene. This CDR3 has 15 amino acids. As DNA, the CDR3 is TGTGCCAGCTCGAATAGCTGGGGGGGCTACAATGAGCAGTTCTTC. This encodes CASSNSWGGYNEQFF.

This clone showed up just once. This sequence joins TRBV11-3 and TRBJ2-5; maybe TRBD1 (6 bases). The DNA matches TRBJ2-7 better at its end, which makes the J call doubtful. CDR1 and CDR2 from the germline V gene are SGHNT and YENEEA. The CDR3 consists of 12 residues. The CDR3 DNA reads as TGTGCCAGCAGACTCGCAGGGGACGAGCAGTACTTC. Encoded protein: CASRLAGDEQYF.

The chain employs TRBV5-1 and TRBJ2-7; 10 nucleotides agree with TRBD1. V dropped 4 bases and J dropped 3; count of bases not matched to a gene: 19. CDR3 length: 19 amino acids. The germline gives CDR1 SGHRS, CDR2 YFSETQ. CDR3 coding DNA: TGCGCCAGCAGCACTAGACAGGGGGCTTGGCGGGAAAAGTTCTACGAGCAGTACTTC. Amino acid sequence: CASSTRQGAWREKFYEQYF.

The chain has TRBV28 and TRBJ1-2; D is undetermined. The germline CDR1 and CDR2 sequences are MDHEN and SYDVKM. Trimming stripped 1 base from V and 0 bases from J, with 6 bases between. The CDR3 extends over 14 amino acids. The CDR3 DNA reads as TGTGCCAGCAGTTTATACGAGACTAACTATGGCTACACCTTC. Its protein product is CASSLYETNYGYTF.

The rearrangement links TRBV5-6 to TRBJ2-1; 10 bases align to TRBD2. CDR3 length equals 15 residues. Germline loops: CDR1 SGHDT, CDR2 YYEEEE. With V trimmed by 2 bases and J by 4 bases, 3 bases remained unmatched. The CDR3 sequence: CASSLSGRGYNEQFF. The CDR3 bases are TGTGCCAGCAGCTTAAGCGGGAGGGGTTACAATGAGCAGTTCTTC.

The DNA for the CDR3 is TGTGCCAGCATCGACAGCTCCGCCGGGGAGCTGTTTTTT. It is translated as CASIDSSAGELFF. The rearrangement joins TRBV18 to TRBJ2-2; possibly TRBD1 for D (5 bases). There are 13 residues in the CDR3. The V gene's germline CDR1 is KGHSH and CDR2 LQKENI. V was trimmed by 8 bases and J by 6 bases, leaving 13 bases between them.

The chain couples TRBV5-4 to TRBJ2-7; no reliable D call. The CDR3 is 13 amino acids. V dropped 0 bases and J dropped 6 bases, with 10 bases sitting between them. Germline CDR1 reads SGHNT; CDR2 reads YYREEE (reference sequence). The DNA of the CDR3 is TGTGCCAGCAGCTTGGAAGCCACCCGCGAGCAGTACTTC. Its translation: CASSLEATREQYF.

This chain joins TRBV2 and TRBJ2-3; D remains ambiguous. The CDR3 is 13 residues long. V lost 8 bases, J lost 5 bases, and 14 bases lay in between. Germline V gene data show CDR1 as SNHLY and CDR2 as FYNNEI. DNA of the CDR3: TGTGCCAGCGTAGTGAACCTAAAAGATACGCAGTATTTT. Protein sequence: CASVVNLKDTQYF.

The J gene is TRBJ2-3, the V gene TRBV4-3; no clear D gene. This CDR3 is 16 amino acids long. V dropped 1 base and J dropped 4 bases, with 15 bases sitting between them. Germline V gene sequence: CDR1 LGHNA, CDR2 YSLEER. The CDR3 nucleotides read TGCGCCAGCAGCCAAGTAGTCCTAGATTTGGCAGATACGCAGTATTTT. Amino acid sequence: CASSQVVLDLADTQYF.

Here the CDR3 reads CSAGTSGHNEQFF. The CDR3 DNA reads TGCAGCGCCGGCACTAGCGGTCACAATGAGCAGTTCTTC. This chain joins TRBV29-1 and TRBJ2-1; 8 bases match TRBD2. Germline V gene lookup returns CDR1 SQVTM and CDR2 ANQGSEA. The CDR3 is 13 amino acids. Unmatched junction bases numbered 7, after V lost 7 bases and J lost 5 bases.

The CDR3 DNA reads TGTGCCAGCAGTAAAGCTAGCGGAACCTACGAGCAGTACTTC. It specifies CASSKASGTYEQYF. This rearrangement joins TRBV27 to TRBJ2-7; 7 bases are shared with TRBD2. The germline V gene has CDR1 MNHEY and CDR2 SMNVEV (reference sequence). With V trimmed by 5 bases and J by 2 bases, 6 bases remained unmatched. The CDR3 loop spans 14 amino acids.

V usage is TRBV4-3 and J usage is TRBJ2-1; the D gene is possibly TRBD2 (6 bases). CDR1 and CDR2 from the germline V gene are LGHNA and YSLEER. Deletions cut 4 bases from V and 0 bases from J, with 10 bases between. There are 15 residues in the CDR3. The CDR3 reads CASSRRGSSYNEQFF. The CDR3 DNA reads as TGCGCCAGCAGCCGACGGGGGAGCTCCTACAATGAGCAGTTCTTC.

The chain combines TRBV10-3 with TRBJ1-3; 8 bases are shared with TRBD1. There are 14 residues in the CDR3. Trimming took 5 bases from V and 4 from J; bases not matched to a gene: 4. Germline loops: CDR1 ENHRY, CDR2 SYGVKD. The CDR3 sequence is CAISTGTGGNTIYF. Written as DNA, the CDR3 is TGTGCCATCAGTACCGGGACAGGCGGAAACACCATATATTTT.

V is TRBV5-4 and J is TRBJ1-4, with TRBD1 identical over 9 bases. This CDR3 contains 17 residues. V lost 0 bases and J lost 7; bases outside the gene matches: 10. Germline assignment: CDR1 SGHNT and CDR2 YYREEE (reference sequence). The CDR3 loop is CASSLGARGTGLEKLFF. The DNA of the CDR3 is TGTGCCAGCAGCTTGGGGGCACGTGGGACAGGGCTTGAAAAACTGTTTTTT.

In its sample, this clone was seen a few times. V and J are TRBV6-6 and TRBJ2-5; no definite D call. The end of the DNA aligns better with TRBJ2-7, so the J call may be wrong. The germline CDR1 and CDR2 sequences are MNHNY and SVGAGI (reference sequence). This CDR3 spans 13 amino acids. This chain's CDR3 is CASSYSRLYEQYF. The CDR3, as DNA: TGTGCCAGCAGTTACTCTCGACTCTACGAGCAGTACTTC.

The chain links TRBV5-1 to TRBJ2-3; 11 nucleotides line up with TRBD2. CDR1 and CDR2 (germline): SGHRS, YFSETQ. The CDR3 extends over 16 amino acids. Trimming removed 2 bases from V and 6 bases from J; junction bases left unmatched: 8. The CDR3 protein is CASSFRLAGTPDTQYF. Here the CDR3 DNA reads TGCGCCAGCAGCTTCCGACTAGCGGGGACCCCCGATACGCAGTATTTT.

The chain couples TRBV7-2 to TRBJ1-1, with 10 bases fitting TRBD1. CDR3 size: 15 residues. V dropped 5 bases and J dropped 1; count of bases not matched to a gene: 4. The germline CDR1 and CDR2 sequences are SGHTA and FQGNSA. In nucleotides, the CDR3 is TGTGCCAGCAGCCCCCGACAGGGGGCGAACACTGAAGCTTTCTTT. It encodes CASSPRQGANTEAFF.

The J gene is TRBJ2-1, the V gene TRBV29-1; the match to TRBD2 covers 10 bases. The CDR3 has 14 residues. From germline, CDR1 is SQVTM and CDR2 ANQGSEA. V lost 6 bases to trimming and J lost 8 bases; unmatched junction nucleotides: 10. DNA of the CDR3: TGCAGCGTGGACTCTAGCGGGAGTTTTCATGAGCAGTTCTTC. Amino acid sequence: CSVDSSGSFHEQFF.

The chain uses TRBV11-3 and TRBJ2-2; 10 nucleotides line up with TRBD2. CDR3 length: 15 residues. The germline gives CDR1 SGHNT, CDR2 YENEEA. The junction had 2 bases not matched to a gene; V was cut back by 5 bases and J by 2 bases. CDR3 in amino acids: CASSRLAGNTGELFF. The CDR3 coding sequence is TGTGCCAGCAGCCGACTAGCGGGTAACACCGGGGAGCTGTTTTTT.